The 27 T cell receptor beta chains below were found in one sample sequenced in a study of T cells in Graves' hyperthyroidism and ophthalmopathy. Using RNA transcripts as the source, TCR beta CDR3 regions were amplified. Researchers ran a first-round RT-PCR on the TCR CDR3 using the HTBI primer set. TCRdb ran MiXCR on the multiplex PCR reads and lists one entry per CDR3 protein. Of roughly 720,000 distinct CDR3 sequences listed, roughly 17% are singletons. The sequenced material came from blood. The source of these receptors is a man over 45 with Graves' hyperthyroidism.

This clonotype showed up many times. In nucleotides, the CDR3 is TGTGCCAGCAGCAGACCGGGACAAATCACAGATACGCAGTATTTT. Protein: CASSRPGQITDTQYF. V usage is TRBV28 and J usage is TRBJ2-3; TRBD1 might be the D (6 bases). This CDR3 comprises 15 residues. Looked up from germline, CDR1 is MDHEN and CDR2 is SYDVKM. Trimming took off 6 bases at V and 2 bases at J, with 15 bases between the two ends.

The rearrangement joins TRBV13 to TRBJ2-1; D uncertain. Germline CDR1 PRHDT, CDR2 FYEKMQ (reference sequence). V was clipped by 2 bases and J by 4 bases, with 15 bases between them. The CDR3 length is 16 residues. CDR3: CASSLYSDFPYNEQFF. The CDR3 nucleotides read TGTGCCAGCAGCTTATACTCAGACTTTCCATACAATGAGCAGTTCTTC.

This clonotype was counted ten times or more. The V call is TRBV2, the J call TRBJ1-6; tentatively, D is TRBD1 (6 bases). This CDR3 is 17 amino acids long. Germline CDR1 SNHLY, CDR2 FYNNEI. V lost 4 bases and J 8 bases, leaving 21 bases between the germline ends. In nucleotides, the CDR3 is TGTGCCAGCAGTGTCCATAAACAGGGACGGGCGGATTCACCCCTCCACTTT. Its protein is CASSVHKQGRADSPLHF.

This chain uses TRBV10-3 with TRBJ2-1, with 10 bases fitting TRBD2. J gave up 0 bases and V 11 bases, and 7 bases lay outside the gene matches. Germline lookup yields CDR1 ENHRY and CDR2 SYGVKD. There are 15 residues in the CDR3. The CDR3: CAVSSGGFSYNEQFF. The CDR3 bases are TGTGCCGTGTCTAGCGGGGGCTTCTCCTACAATGAGCAGTTCTTC.

The rearrangement joins TRBV6-1 to TRBJ2-7, with D hard to call. Trimming took off 6 bases at V and 4 bases at J, with 13 bases between the two ends. CDR3 length equals 13 residues. Germline assignment: CDR1 MNHNS and CDR2 SASEGT. CDR3 sequence: CASRETLEYEQYF. In DNA, the CDR3 is TGTGCCAGCAGAGAGACTCTAGAGTACGAGCAGTACTTC.

This chain links TRBV20-1 with TRBJ2-1; the D gene is possibly TRBD2 (5 bases). Germline CDR1 and CDR2: DFQATT and SNEGSKA (reference sequence). This CDR3 region has 17 residues. Trimming shortened V by 0 bases and J by 0 bases, and 15 bases separated the two germline ends. The CDR3 region has the DNA TGCAGTGCTAGAGATCAAAGCGGACTGGGCTCCTACAATGAGCAGTTCTTC. Translation: CSARDQSGLGSYNEQFF.

The table lists this clonotype with a few counts. The chain couples TRBV14 to TRBJ1-1; D is unclear. Germline V lookup: CDR1 SGHDN, CDR2 FVKESK. Between the trimmed V and J ends, which lost 1 base and 0 bases, there was a span of 9 bases. There are 15 residues in the CDR3. CDR3: CASSQGWAMNTEAFF. As DNA, the CDR3 is TGTGCCAGCAGCCAAGGTTGGGCGATGAACACTGAAGCTTTCTTT.

The chain links TRBV28 to TRBJ1-1; unclear D gene. The germline V gene has CDR1 MDHEN and CDR2 SYDVKM. The CDR3 covers 14 residues. Deletions cut 5 bases from V and 0 bases from J, with 10 bases between. The CDR3 DNA sequence: TGTGCCAGCAGTCCCACCGAACTGAACACTGAAGCTTTCTTT. Protein product: CASSPTELNTEAFF.

This clonotype was seen many times. V usage is TRBV7-9 and J usage is TRBJ2-5; perhaps TRBD1 as D (5 bases). The CDR3 extends over 14 amino acids. Germline V gene sequence: CDR1 SEHNR, CDR2 FQNEAQ (reference sequence). The V end lost 2 bases, the J end lost 1 base, and 8 bases lay between the germline ends. The CDR3, as DNA: TGTGCCAGCAGCTTACCAGGGTTCCAAGAGACCCAGTACTTC. This codes for CASSLPGFQETQYF.

V gene TRBV13 combines with J gene TRBJ2-7; 7 nucleotides line up with TRBD2. V was pared by 5 bases and J by 2 bases, with 12 bases of the junction left unmatched. Germline V CDR1 and CDR2: PRHDT, FYEKMQ (reference sequence). The CDR3 runs 16 residues. CDR3 nucleotide sequence: TGTGCCAGCAGCCAGGCGGACGCTAGCGGAACCTACGAGCAGTACTTC. This encodes CASSQADASGTYEQYF.

Here the CDR3 reads CASSHRNTEAFF. DNA for the CDR3: TGTGCCAGCTCACACCGCAACACTGAAGCTTTCTTT. The gene calls are TRBV18 and TRBJ1-1, with D unclear. Trimming cost V 4 bases and J 2 bases, with 5 bases left between them. CDR3 length: 12 residues. Per the germline V gene, CDR1 is KGHSH and CDR2 is LQKENI.

This clonotype was seen ten or more times. The CDR3: CASSRLGRDSYEQYF. As DNA, the CDR3 is TGTGCCAGCAGCCGCCTTGGGCGCGACTCCTACGAGCAGTACTTC. The chain links TRBV3-1 to TRBJ2-7; no clear D. In germline, CDR1 is LGHDT, CDR2 YNNKEL (reference sequence). Trimming took 4 bases from V and 0 from J, leaving 13 bases between them. The CDR3 is 15 residues long.

The sample holds a few counts of this clonotype. This chain joins TRBV19 and TRBJ1-4, with D uncertain. Looked up from germline, CDR1 is LNHDA and CDR2 is SQIVND (reference sequence). V lost 4 bases, J lost 5 bases, and 20 bases lay in between. The CDR3 extends over 17 amino acids. CDR3 loop: CASSTGRSGRRNEKLFF. In nucleotides, the CDR3 is TGTGCCAGTAGTACTGGACGTAGTGGCAGGAGGAATGAAAAACTGTTTTTT.

The sample holds a few counts of this clonotype. The chain recombines TRBV30 with TRBJ1-6, with 8 positions matching TRBD1. The CDR3 extends over 15 amino acids. V was clipped by 0 bases and J by 6 bases; unmatched bases: 4. Germline assignment: CDR1 GTSNPN and CDR2 SVGIG (reference sequence). CDR3 nucleotides: TGTGCCTGGAGTGTCACAGGGGGGAGTAATTCACCCCTCCACTTT. The encoded protein is CAWSVTGGSNSPLHF.

The chain uses TRBV3-1 and TRBJ2-3; D is perhaps TRBD2 (6 bases). The CDR3 runs to 15 residues. CDR1 is LGHDT, CDR2 YNNKEL, per germline (reference sequence). V lost 0 bases and J 8 bases, leaving 15 bases between the germline ends. This chain's CDR3 is CASSQDFTGSATQYF. DNA of the CDR3: TGTGCCAGCAGCCAAGATTTCACCGGGAGTGCTACGCAGTATTTT.

This clonotype was detected only a few times. This chain joins TRBV5-1 and TRBJ2-1; 8 positions agree with TRBD2. The V and J ends lost 3 bases and 4 bases, in that order; junction bases with no gene match: 9. In germline, CDR1 is SGHRS, CDR2 YFSETQ. This CDR3 is built from 16 residues. The CDR3 here is CASSSLQAGEYNEQFF. CDR3 coding DNA: TGCGCCAGCAGCTCGCTTCAAGCGGGAGAGTACAATGAGCAGTTCTTC.

The V and J genes are TRBV2 and TRBJ2-7; D is possibly TRBD2 (5 bases). Trimming took 7 bases from V and 1 from J, leaving 17 bases between them. The germline gives CDR1 SNHLY, CDR2 FYNNEI. The CDR3 extends over 15 amino acids. The CDR3 bases are TGTGCCAGCAAGGTGTCGGCGTCGGGGTCCTACGAGCAGTACTTC. Its protein is CASKVSASGSYEQYF. The full variable domain, with the rest looked up from reference TRBV2 and TRBJ2-7, is EPEVTQTPSHQVTQMGQEVILRCVPISNHLYFYWYRQILGQKVEFLVSFYNNEISEKSEIFDDQFSVERPDGSNFTLKIRSTKLEDSAMYFCASKVSASGSYEQYFGPGTRLTVT.

The CDR3 DNA sequence: TGTGCCATCAGTGGGAGCAATCAGCCCCAGCATTTT. This sequence encodes CAISGSNQPQHF. This rearrangement joins TRBV10-3 to TRBJ1-5, with D unclear. The germline V gene encodes CDR1 ENHRY and CDR2 SYGVKD. Trimming took off 4 bases at V and 1 base at J, with 2 bases between the two ends. This CDR3 is built from 12 residues.

This clonotype was detected many times. This sequence joins TRBV28 and TRBJ2-7, with D hard to call. V was clipped by 1 base and J by 3 bases, with 13 bases between them. CDR1 is MDHEN and CDR2 is SYDVKM in the germline V gene. CDR3 length: 15 residues. CDR3 DNA sequence: TGTGCCAGCAGTTTATCCCGGAATGGCAACTACGAGCAGTACTTC. Its translation: CASSLSRNGNYEQYF.

This clonotype was detected ten times or more. The V and J genes are TRBV10-3 and TRBJ2-1; 14 bases fit TRBD2. Germline trimming cut 4 bases from V and 8 bases from J; bases unmatched to any gene: 4. This CDR3 comprises 15 residues. Germline-derived CDR1 and CDR2 are ENHRY and SYGVKD. The CDR3 protein is CAISGGTSGGDEQFF. CDR3 sequence (DNA): TGTGCCATCAGTGGGGGGACTAGCGGGGGCGATGAGCAGTTCTTC.

A note on this clonotype: Given a much more abundant clone one base away, this may be a read error. The chain joins TRBV27 to TRBJ2-1; 9 bases agree with TRBD2. The CDR3 has 15 residues. Germline values: CDR1 MNHEY, CDR2 SMNVEV (reference sequence). In DNA, the CDR3 is TGTGCCAGCAGTCAACTAGCGGGCCCCTACAATGAGAAGTTCTTC. It translates to CASSQLAGPYNEKFF.

This clonotype was observed at least ten times. The chain is built from TRBV12-3 or TRBV12-4 and TRBJ2-6; 12 bases map to TRBD2. The V segment lost 5 bases and the J segment 4 bases; nucleotides outside the gene matches: 9. This CDR3 spans 18 amino acids. The CDR3 nucleotides read TGTGCCAGCAGTCCTTTGACTAGCGGGAGTTCCGGGGCCAACGTCCTGACTTTC. Its protein is CASSPLTSGSSGANVLTF.

This clonotype came up many times. V is TRBV11-1 and J is TRBJ2-1; TRBD2 aligns across 13 bases. The germline gives CDR1 SGHAT, CDR2 FQDESV (reference sequence). Trimming cost V 6 bases and J 8 bases; bases outside gene matches: 7. This CDR3 is 15 amino acids long. CDR3 loop: CASRRTSGGGYEQFF. CDR3 nucleotides: TGTGCCAGCAGGAGAACTAGCGGGGGGGGTTATGAGCAGTTCTTC.

This clonotype appeared many times. The chain combines TRBV6-2 or TRBV6-3 with TRBJ2-7; TRBD1 agrees at 9 bases. Germline V lookup: CDR1 MNHEY, CDR2 SVGEGT. The CDR3 length is 15 residues. Trimming took 5 bases from V and 5 from J; bases not matched to a gene: 10. The CDR3 sequence is CASSIGTGNRNEQYF. In DNA form, the CDR3 reads TGTGCCAGCAGTATTGGGACAGGGAATAGGAACGAGCAGTACTTC.

The chain is built from TRBV29-1 and TRBJ2-7; D is unclear. With 2 bases removed from V and 5 bases from J, the gap between germline ends came to 7 bases. The CDR3 length is 11 residues. Germline V gene sequence: CDR1 SQVTM, CDR2 ANQGSEA. The CDR3 DNA follows: TGCAGCGTTGAAAGGAAGCACGAGCAGTACTTC. Translated, it gives CSVERKHEQYF.

This clonotype has ten or more counts. The chain carries TRBV29-1 and TRBJ2-1; 10 nucleotides line up with TRBD1. The ends lost 6 bases at V and 5 bases at J; junction bases unmatched: 7. Germline V gene lookup returns CDR1 SQVTM and CDR2 ANQGSEA. This CDR3 is 14 amino acids long. CDR3 sequence reads: CSVGGTGVHNEQFF. CDR3 DNA sequence: TGCAGCGTGGGGGGGACAGGGGTCCACAATGAGCAGTTCTTC.

This chain links TRBV3-1 with TRBJ1-2; tentative D call: TRBD1 (5 bases). This CDR3 contains 16 residues. Deletions cut 1 base from V and 4 bases from J, with 16 bases between. Germline CDR1 LGHDT, CDR2 YNNKEL (reference sequence). The CDR3: CASSQVLRTTVYGYTF. The CDR3, as DNA: TGTGCCAGCAGCCAAGTTCTTAGGACAACCGTCTATGGCTACACCTTC.